This is a list of T cell receptor beta chains from one sample in a study of blood T cells in healthy people across ages. Using its own MiXCR run on the 5' RACE reads, TCRdb lists one record per CDR3 protein. There are some 1.8 million distinct CDR3 sequences in the sample; 30% to 40% occur only once, and under 30% lies in the top ten. Sequences were obtained from blood. The receptors were sampled from a human donor in good health. The CDR3 runs from the conserved cysteine through the conserved F or W. D genes are given only for firm matches. Part of the rows lack a size; the others show once, few, many or a class for expanded clones.

>TRBJ1-2|few|-|TRBV6-5
CASGRDRLGGYTF
TGTGCCAGCGGGAGAGACAGGTTGGGCGGCTACACCTTC
>TRBJ1-6|-|-|TRBV7-2
CAGSLRGADNSPLHF
TGTGCCGGCAGCTTAAGGGGGGCAGATAATTCACCCCTCCACTTT
>TRBJ2-3|few|TRBD2|TRBV7-2
CASSFLGEGTQYF
TGTGCCAGCAGCTTTTTAGGGGAGGGTACGCAGTATTTT
>TRBJ2-5|-|-|TRBV10-3
CAISKDSTETQYF
TGTGCCATCAGCAAGGACAGCACCGAGACCCAGTACTTC
>TRBJ1-1|-|-|TRBV18
CASSAYRDTEAFF
TGTGCCAGCTCAGCGTACAGGGACACTGAAGCTTTCTTT
>TRBJ2-5|-|TRBD2|TRBV9
CVNSVDSGEMETQYF
TGTGTCAACAGCGTCGATAGCGGGGAGATGGAGACCCAGTACTTC
>TRBJ2-7|many|-|TRBV7-3
CASSFGRGYEQYF
TGTGCCAGCAGCTTCGGCAGGGGCTACGAGCAGTACTTC
>TRBJ2-7|many|TRBD1|TRBV6-6
CASSGSGGGHEQYF
TGTGCCAGCAGTGGCTCAGGGGGCGGACACGAGCAGTACTTC
>TRBJ2-4|many|-|TRBV5-6
CASSQGAGQGGIQYF
TGTGCCAGCAGCCAAGGCGCGGGACAAGGCGGCATTCAGTACTTC
>TRBJ2-4|-|TRBD2|TRBV7-2
CASSFPRGSGGAKNIQYF
TGTGCCAGCAGCTTCCCCCGAGGTAGCGGGGGGGCCAAAAACATTCAGTACTTC
>TRBJ1-1|few|-|TRBV5-1
CASSLVPDQNTGAFF
TGCGCCAGCAGCTTGGTCCCGGACCAGAACACTGGAGCTTTCTTT
>TRBJ1-1|-|-|TRBV29-1
CGVIQGYTEAFF
TGCGGCGTTATCCAGGGTTACACTGAAGCTTTCTTT